The rows below give T cell receptor beta chains drawn from one sample of a study of CD8 T cells in Susac syndrome. One entry per CDR3 protein results from TCRdb running MiXCR on the immunoSEQ multiplex PCR reads. The sample lists roughly 180,000 distinct CDR3 sequences; roughly 94% were seen once. The sample consisted of CD4+ T cells from PBMCs. These receptors were collected from a human donor with Susac syndrome. Each CDR3 is given with its conserved first and last residue. The order of the fields is D gene, J gene, clone size, V gene, CDR3 DNA, CDR3 protein. The D gene is left open where the match is weak. A row's size may be missing; if present it is once, few, many or a size class.

TRBD2	TRBJ2-7	NA	TRBV7-2	TGTGCCAGCAGCTCATCCCTAGCGGGAGGGCTTAGCGAGCAGTACTTC	CASSSSLAGGLSEQYF
NA	TRBJ2-5	NA	TRBV2	TGTGCCAGCAGAGGGACCCATCCTCGGACCCAGTACTTC	CASRGTHPRTQYF
TRBD2	TRBJ2-1	NA	TRBV12-3/TRBV12-4	TGTGCCAGCAGTCCCCTCACGGGAGGGTACAATGAGCAGTTCTTC	CASSPLTGGYNEQFF
NA	TRBJ2-1	NA	TRBV3-1	TGTGCCAGCAGCCGAGGGAGAGTCCATGAGCAGTTCTTC	CASSRGRVHEQFF
TRBD2	TRBJ2-1	NA	TRBV20-1	TGCAGTGGGCGGGAGGACTCCTACAATGAGCAGTTCTTC	CSGREDSYNEQFF
NA	TRBJ1-1	once	TRBV4-1	TGCGCCAGCAGCCTCGACGGGGAGATGAACACTGAAGCTTTCTTT	CASSLDGEMNTEAFF
TRBD1	TRBJ2-7	NA	TRBV20-1	TGCAGTGCTAGAGGGACAGGGTTATCTTACACTCGCGAGCAGTACTTC	CSARGTGLSYTREQYF
NA	TRBJ2-7	NA	TRBV11-2	TGTGCCAGCAGCTCTCCATATCGCAGTTCCTACGAGCAGTACTTC	CASSSPYRSSYEQYF
NA	TRBJ2-2	NA	TRBV9	TGTGCCAGCAGCGCAGGGGGGGCGGACACCGGGGAGCTGTTTTTT	CASSAGGADTGELFF
TRBD1	TRBJ2-7	NA	TRBV6-1	TGTGCCAGCAGCGCACTTCCAGGACAGGGGGCTCAGGAGCAGTACTTC	CASSALPGQGAQEQYF